These T cell receptor beta chains were read from a single sample in a study of PD-1 blockade in classical Hodgkin lymphoma. Produced via immunoSEQ multiplex PCR; TCRdb's table is partial and in-frame only. In the table there are tens of thousands of clones, around 94% of which are singletons. Sequencing was carried out using peripheral blood mononuclear cells (PBMCs). The receptors here all came from a human donor with classical Hodgkin lymphoma. Both conserved end residues are part of each CDR3. A D gene is named only where the DNA matches it firmly. Clone size is not always given. Where it is, it says once, few, many or a class for expanded clones.

v_gene,abundance,d_gene,j_gene,CDR3aa,CDR3nt
TRBV25-1,-,-,TRBJ2-7,CASSGEGQVRYEQYF,TGTGCCAGCAGTGGGGAGGGACAGGTTCGTTACGAGCAGTACTTC
TRBV5-1,-,TRBD2,TRBJ2-7,CASSRGLEAGGYEQYF,TGCGCCAGCAGCCGGGGGCTCGAAGCGGGGGGCTACGAGCAGTACTTC
TRBV29-1,-,-,TRBJ1-1,CSVLRKLNTEAFF,TGCAGCGTTTTAAGAAAATTGAACACTGAAGCTTTCTTT
TRBV4-1,-,-,TRBJ1-1,CASSQDPVSTEAFF,TGCGCCAGCAGCCAAGATCCAGTTTCAACTGAAGCTTTCTTT
TRBV5-8,-,TRBD2,TRBJ2-3,CASSLSGARPSTDTQYF,TGTGCCAGCAGCTTAAGCGGGGCCCGACCTAGCACAGATACGCAGTATTTT
TRBV9,-,TRBD1,TRBJ2-7,CASSVTTGGPPYEQYF,TGTGCCAGCAGCGTCACAACAGGGGGCCCACCCTACGAGCAGTACTTC
TRBV4-3,-,TRBD2,TRBJ2-5,CASSQEAGGGWETQYF,TGCGCCAGCAGCCAAGAAGCCGGGGGGGGTTGGGAGACCCAGTACTTC
TRBV5-4,-,TRBD2,TRBJ2-2,CASSLELAGGNTGELFF,TGTGCCAGCAGCTTGGAACTAGCGGGAGGAAACACCGGGGAGCTGTTTTTT
TRBV27,-,-,TRBJ2-1,CASRSPGSSYNEQFF,TGTGCCAGCAGGTCACCAGGGAGCTCCTACAATGAGCAGTTCTTC
TRBV4-1,-,-,TRBJ2-3,CASSLEGAVSADTQYF,TGCGCCAGCAGCCTCGAGGGTGCTGTCTCGGCAGATACGCAGTATTTT
TRBV15,-,-,TRBJ2-7,CATTRSGGEQYF,TGTGCCACAACTAGGTCGGGTGGGGAGCAGTACTTC
TRBV30,-,TRBD1,TRBJ1-5,CAWSAGGRSNQPQHF,TGTGCCTGGAGTGCAGGGGGCCGAAGCAATCAGCCCCAGCATTTT
TRBV6-5,-,-,TRBJ1-1,CASSWDSGTEAFF,TGTGCCAGCAGCTGGGACTCCGGGACTGAAGCTTTCTTT
TRBV5-5,once,-,TRBJ2-2,CASSARLEGRELFF,TGTGCCAGCAGCGCCCGACTAGAGGGAAGGGAGCTGTTTTTT
TRBV7-3,-,-,TRBJ2-2,CASSLEGYSSTGELFF,TGTGCCAGCAGCTTAGAGGGGTATAGTAGCACCGGGGAGCTGTTTTTT
TRBV11-3,-,-,TRBJ2-6,CASSLALSGANVLTF,TGTGCCAGCAGCTTAGCCCTTTCTGGGGCCAACGTCCTGACTTTC
TRBV8-2,-,-,TRBJ2-6,CGNLVITQSRANVLTF,TGTGGCAATCTCGTGATAACACAAAGTCGGGCCAACGTCCTGACTTTC
TRBV7-9,-,TRBD1,TRBJ1-4,CASMLGTGSEKLFF,TGTGCCAGCATGCTAGGGACAGGGAGCGAAAAACTGTTTTTT
TRBV28,-,-,TRBJ2-3,CASSLRQGFTDTQYF,TGTGCCAGCAGTTTGAGGCAGGGATTCACAGATACGCAGTATTTT
TRBV27,-,TRBD2,TRBJ2-7,CASGRPSGYEQYF,TGTGCCAGCGGTCGGCCTAGCGGTTACGAGCAGTACTTC
TRBV5-1,-,TRBD1,TRBJ2-3,CASSPLIGGADTQYF,TGCGCCAGCAGCCCCCTTATAGGGGGCGCAGATACGCAGTATTTT
TRBV11-2,-,-,TRBJ1-1,CASSSHRKGTEAFF,TGTGCCAGCAGCTCACACAGGAAGGGCACTGAAGCTTTCTTT
TRBV7-2,-,-,TRBJ2-7,CASSLVGVFSYEQYF,TGTGCCAGCAGCTTAGTTGGGGTTTTCTCCTACGAGCAGTACTTC
TRBV7-9,-,TRBD1,TRBJ1-1,CASSSRSGQAPSGTEAFF,TGTGCCAGCAGCTCACGATCGGGACAGGCCCCCTCGGGCACTGAAGCTTTCTTT
TRBV6-5,once,-,TRBJ2-5,CASMWGANQETQYF,TGTGCCAGTATGTGGGGGGCAAACCAAGAGACCCAGTACTTC
TRBV4-3,-,-,TRBJ2-7,CASSQEGGTEQYF,TGCGCCAGCAGCCAAGAGGGCGGGACAGAGCAGTACTTC
TRBV2,-,-,TRBJ2-7,CASSDGTRGEQYF,TGTGCCAGCAGTGATGGGACCCGCGGGGAGCAGTACTTC
TRBV4-3,-,-,TRBJ2-7,CASSQSTALLGEQYF,TGCGCCAGCAGCCAAAGTACGGCTCTCCTCGGCGAGCAGTACTTC
TRBV4-1,few,-,TRBJ2-2,CASSREGTGTGELFF,TGCGCCAGCAGCCGAGAGGGTACAGGCACCGGGGAGCTGTTTTTT
TRBV19,-,TRBD2,TRBJ2-2,CASSSRWSSGRARGTNTGELFF,TGTGCCAGTAGTAGCCGATGGAGTAGCGGGAGGGCCCGGGGTACGAACACCGGGGAGCTGTTTTTT
TRBV6-6,-,TRBD1,TRBJ1-6,CASGSRQGSYNSPLHF,TGTGCCAGCGGATCACGACAGGGCTCCTATAATTCACCCCTCCACTTT
TRBV6-1,-,-,TRBJ1-2,CASSEAYEYTF,TGTGCCAGCAGTGAAGCTTATGAGTACACCTTC
TRBV5-5,-,-,TRBJ1-1,CASSLMGGMNTEAFF,TGTGCCAGCAGCTTGATGGGGGGCATGAACACTGAAGCTTTCTTT
TRBV7-9,-,-,TRBJ2-5,CASRRARETQYF,TGTGCCAGCAGACGGGCCCGGGAGACCCAGTACTTC
TRBV6-6,-,-,TRBJ1-1,CASRSQGENTEAFF,TGTGCCAGCAGATCCCAGGGCGAGAACACTGAAGCTTTCTTT
TRBV7-9,-,-,TRBJ2-3,CASSSGWGRESTDTQYF,TGTGCCAGCAGCTCCGGTTGGGGCAGGGAGAGCACAGATACGCAGTATTTT
TRBV7-9,-,-,TRBJ1-1,CASSSPGHKVGNTEAFF,TGTGCCAGCAGCTCACCGGGACACAAAGTGGGGAACACTGAAGCTTTCTTT
TRBV30,-,-,TRBJ1-5,CAWSRGMGQPQHF,TGTGCCTGGAGTCGAGGGATGGGTCAGCCCCAGCATTTT
TRBV2,-,-,TRBJ2-7,CASNGDRFVGEQYF,TGTGCCAGCAACGGTGACAGGTTTGTGGGCGAGCAGTACTTC
TRBV27,-,-,TRBJ2-5,CASSSTGQETQYF,TGTGCCAGCAGTTCAACAGGCCAAGAGACCCAGTACTTC